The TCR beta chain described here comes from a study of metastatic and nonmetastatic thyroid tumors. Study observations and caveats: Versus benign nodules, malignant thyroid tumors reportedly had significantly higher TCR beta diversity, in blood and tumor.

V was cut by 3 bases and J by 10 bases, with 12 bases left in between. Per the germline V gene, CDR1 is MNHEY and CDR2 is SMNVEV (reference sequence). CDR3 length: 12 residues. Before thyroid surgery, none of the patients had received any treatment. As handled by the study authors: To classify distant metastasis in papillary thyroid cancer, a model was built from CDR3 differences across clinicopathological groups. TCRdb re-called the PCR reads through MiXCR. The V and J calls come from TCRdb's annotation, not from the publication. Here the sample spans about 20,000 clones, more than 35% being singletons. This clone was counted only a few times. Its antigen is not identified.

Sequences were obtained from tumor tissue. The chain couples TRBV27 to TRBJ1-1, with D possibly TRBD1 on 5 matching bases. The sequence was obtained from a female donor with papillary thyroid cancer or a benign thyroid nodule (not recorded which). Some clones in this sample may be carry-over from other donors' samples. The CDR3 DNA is TGTGCCAGCAGTTTTCTCGGGGGGGGAGCTTTCTTT. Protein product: CASSFLGGGAFF.